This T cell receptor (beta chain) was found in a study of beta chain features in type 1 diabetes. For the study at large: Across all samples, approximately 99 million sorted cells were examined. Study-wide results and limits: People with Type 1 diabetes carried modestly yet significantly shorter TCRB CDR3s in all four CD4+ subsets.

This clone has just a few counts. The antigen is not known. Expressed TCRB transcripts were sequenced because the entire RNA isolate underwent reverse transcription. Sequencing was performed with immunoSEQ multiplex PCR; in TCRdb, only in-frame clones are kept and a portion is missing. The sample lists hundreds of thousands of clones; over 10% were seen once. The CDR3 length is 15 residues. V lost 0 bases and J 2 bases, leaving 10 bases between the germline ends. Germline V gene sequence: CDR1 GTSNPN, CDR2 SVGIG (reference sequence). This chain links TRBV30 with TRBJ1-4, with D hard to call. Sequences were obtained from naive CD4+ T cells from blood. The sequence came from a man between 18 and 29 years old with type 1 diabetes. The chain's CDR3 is CAWSVRRLTNEKLFF. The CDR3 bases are TGTGCCTGGAGTGTACGGAGGTTGACTAATGAAAAACTGTTTTTT.